The clone carrying this TCR beta chain was seen at least ten times. What it binds is unknown. The data are from a study of Graves' ophthalmopathy and Graves' hyperthyroidism. Study-wide results and limits: Detected in blood as well were most expanded thyroid clonotypes with frequency above 0.001.

RNA transcripts yielded amplified TCR beta CDR3 regions. First-round RT-PCR employed HTBI primers, with a second-round multiplex PCR after it. TCRdb recomputed calls from the multiplex PCR reads with MiXCR, one row per CDR3 protein. The repertoire holds fewer than 350,000 distinct CDR3 sequences, with 15% to 20% as singletons. Trimming took 3 bases from V and 1 from J, leaving 6 bases between them. CDR1 and CDR2 from the germline V gene are DFQATT and SNEGSKA (reference sequence). The CDR3 covers 12 residues. Uncontrolled infections, other autoimmune diseases, pregnancy or lactation barred patients from enrollment. The evidence that diagnosis relied on was clinical symptoms, serum thyroxine, TRAb, thyroid ultrasound and orbital computed tomography.

The source of this sequence is an adult man with Graves' ophthalmopathy. This sequence joins TRBV20-1 and TRBJ1-1; D unresolved. The sample taken for sequencing was peripheral blood. The CDR3 is CSASIRNTEAFF. DNA of the CDR3: TGCAGTGCTAGCATAAGGAACACTGAAGCTTTCTTT.